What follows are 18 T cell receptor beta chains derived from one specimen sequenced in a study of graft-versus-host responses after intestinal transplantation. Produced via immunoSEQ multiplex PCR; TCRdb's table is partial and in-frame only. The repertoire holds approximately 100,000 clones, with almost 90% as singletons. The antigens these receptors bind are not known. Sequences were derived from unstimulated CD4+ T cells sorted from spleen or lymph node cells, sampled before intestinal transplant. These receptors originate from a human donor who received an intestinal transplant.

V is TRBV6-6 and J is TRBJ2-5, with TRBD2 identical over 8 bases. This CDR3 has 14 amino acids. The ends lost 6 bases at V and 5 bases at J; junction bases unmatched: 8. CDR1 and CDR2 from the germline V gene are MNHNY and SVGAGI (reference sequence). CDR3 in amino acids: CASRRPGGDETQYF. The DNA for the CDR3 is TGTGCCAGCAGAAGACCGGGGGGGGATGAGACCCAGTACTTC.

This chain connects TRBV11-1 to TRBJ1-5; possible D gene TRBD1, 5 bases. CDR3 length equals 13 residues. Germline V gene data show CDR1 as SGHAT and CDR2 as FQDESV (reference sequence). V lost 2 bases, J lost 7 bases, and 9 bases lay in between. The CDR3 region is CASSLSGVQPQHF. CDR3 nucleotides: TGTGCCAGCAGCTTATCGGGGGTCCAGCCCCAGCATTTT.

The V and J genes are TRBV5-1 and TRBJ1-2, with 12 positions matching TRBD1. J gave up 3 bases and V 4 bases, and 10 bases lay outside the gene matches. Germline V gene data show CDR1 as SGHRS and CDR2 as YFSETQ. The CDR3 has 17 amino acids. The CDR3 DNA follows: TGCGCCAGCAGCGGGACAGGGGGCGGACCAACGTACTATGGCTACACCTTC. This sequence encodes CASSGTGGGPTYYGYTF.

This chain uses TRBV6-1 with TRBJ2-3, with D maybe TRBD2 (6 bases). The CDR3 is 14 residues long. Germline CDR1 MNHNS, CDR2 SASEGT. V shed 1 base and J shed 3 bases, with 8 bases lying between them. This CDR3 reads CASSEGGRTDTQYF. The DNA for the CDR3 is TGTGCCAGCAGTGAAGGGGGGAGGACAGATACGCAGTATTTT.

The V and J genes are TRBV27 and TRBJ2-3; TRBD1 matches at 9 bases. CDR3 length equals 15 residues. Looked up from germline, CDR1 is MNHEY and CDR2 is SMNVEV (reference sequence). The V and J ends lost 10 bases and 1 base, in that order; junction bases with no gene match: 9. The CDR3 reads CATSGTGRGTDTQYF. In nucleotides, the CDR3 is TGTGCCACTTCCGGGACAGGGAGGGGCACAGATACGCAGTATTTT.

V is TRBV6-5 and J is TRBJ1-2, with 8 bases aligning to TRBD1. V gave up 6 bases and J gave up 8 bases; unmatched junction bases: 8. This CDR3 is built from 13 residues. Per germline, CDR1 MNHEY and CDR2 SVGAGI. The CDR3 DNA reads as TGTGCCAGCAGGGAGGACAGGGTGGGAGGCTACACCTTC. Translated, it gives CASREDRVGGYTF.

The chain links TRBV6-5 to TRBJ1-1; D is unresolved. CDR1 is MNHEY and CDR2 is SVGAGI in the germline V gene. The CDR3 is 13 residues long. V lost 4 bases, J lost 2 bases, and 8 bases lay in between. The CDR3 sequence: CASSSRENTEAFF. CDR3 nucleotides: TGTGCCAGCAGTTCACGGGAAAACACTGAAGCTTTCTTT.

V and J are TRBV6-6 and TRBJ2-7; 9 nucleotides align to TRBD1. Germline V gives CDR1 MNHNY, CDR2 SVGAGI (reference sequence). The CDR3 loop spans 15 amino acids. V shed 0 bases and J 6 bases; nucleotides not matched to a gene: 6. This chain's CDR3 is CASSYSRDRAGEQYF. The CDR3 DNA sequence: TGTGCCAGCAGTTACTCGAGGGACAGGGCTGGCGAGCAGTACTTC.

The CDR3 sequence: CASSAQTSGGPGRTQETQYF. CDR3 nucleotides: TGTGCCAGCAGCGCTCAGACTAGCGGGGGACCAGGACGTACTCAAGAGACCCAGTACTTC. The J gene is TRBJ2-5, the V gene TRBV2, with 12 bases fitting TRBD2. The ends lost 6 bases at V and 2 bases at J; junction bases unmatched: 19. CDR3 length: 20 amino acids. Germline V gene lookup returns CDR1 SNHLY and CDR2 FYNNEI.

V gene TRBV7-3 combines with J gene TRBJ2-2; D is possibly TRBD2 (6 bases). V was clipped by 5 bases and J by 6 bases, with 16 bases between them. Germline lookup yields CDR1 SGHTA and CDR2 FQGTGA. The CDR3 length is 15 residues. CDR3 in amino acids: CASSLFRGFAGELFF. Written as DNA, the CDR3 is TGTGCCAGCAGCCTCTTTCGGGGGTTCGCCGGGGAGCTGTTTTTT.

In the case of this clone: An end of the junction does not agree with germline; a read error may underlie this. The DNA for the CDR3 is TGCGCCAGCAGTGTAGCCTCTAGCACTGATACGCAGTATTTT. It codes for CASSVASSTDTQYF. The chain couples TRBV10-1 to TRBJ2-3; weak D call: TRBD2 (5 bases). Germline V lookup: CDR1 WNHNN, CDR2 SYGVQD (reference sequence). The CDR3 covers 14 residues.

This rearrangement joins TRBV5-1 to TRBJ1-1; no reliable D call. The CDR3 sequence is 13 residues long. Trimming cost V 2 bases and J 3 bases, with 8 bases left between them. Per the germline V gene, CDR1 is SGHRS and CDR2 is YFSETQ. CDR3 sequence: CASSFAGDTEAFF. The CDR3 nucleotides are TGCGCCAGCAGCTTTGCAGGCGACACTGAAGCTTTCTTT.

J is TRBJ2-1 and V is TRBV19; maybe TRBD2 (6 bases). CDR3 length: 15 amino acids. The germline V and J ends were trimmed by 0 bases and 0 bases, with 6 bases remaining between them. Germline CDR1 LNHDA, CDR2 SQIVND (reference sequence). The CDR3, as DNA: TGTGCCAGTAGTATAGAGGGGGGCTCCTACAATGAGCAGTTCTTC. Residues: CASSIEGGSYNEQFF.

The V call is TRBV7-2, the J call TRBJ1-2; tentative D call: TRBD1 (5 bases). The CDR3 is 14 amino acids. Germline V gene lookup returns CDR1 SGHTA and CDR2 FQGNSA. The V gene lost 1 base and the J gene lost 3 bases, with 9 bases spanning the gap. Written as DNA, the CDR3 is TGTGCCAGCAGCTTAGGTCGGGGGGACTATGGCTACACCTTC. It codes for CASSLGRGDYGYTF.

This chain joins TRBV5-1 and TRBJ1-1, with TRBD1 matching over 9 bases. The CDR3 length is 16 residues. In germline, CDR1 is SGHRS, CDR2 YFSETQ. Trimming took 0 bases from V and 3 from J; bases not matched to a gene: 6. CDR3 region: CASSLANRGLDTEAFF. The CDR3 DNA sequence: TGCGCCAGCAGCTTGGCCAACAGGGGGCTAGACACTGAAGCTTTCTTT.

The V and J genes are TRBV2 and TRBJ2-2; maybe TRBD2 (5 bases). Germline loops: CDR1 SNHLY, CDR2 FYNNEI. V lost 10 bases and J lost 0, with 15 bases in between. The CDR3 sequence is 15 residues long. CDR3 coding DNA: TGTGCCATAAGGCTTAGCGACTCGAACACCGGGGAGCTGTTTTTT. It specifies CAIRLSDSNTGELFF.

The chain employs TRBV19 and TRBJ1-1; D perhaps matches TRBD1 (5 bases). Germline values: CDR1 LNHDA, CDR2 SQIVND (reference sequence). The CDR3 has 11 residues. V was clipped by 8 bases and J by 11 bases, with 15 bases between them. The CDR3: CASSGGFWAFF. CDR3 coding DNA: TGTGCCAGTTCTGGGGGGTTTTGGGCTTTCTTT.

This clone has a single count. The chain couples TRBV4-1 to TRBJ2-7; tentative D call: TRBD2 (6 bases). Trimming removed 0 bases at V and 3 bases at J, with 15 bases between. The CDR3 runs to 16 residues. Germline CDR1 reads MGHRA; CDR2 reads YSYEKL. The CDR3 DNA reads TGCGCCAGCAGCCAAGATAATCGGCGGGGCCTCTACGAGCAGTACTTC. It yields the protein CASSQDNRRGLYEQYF.